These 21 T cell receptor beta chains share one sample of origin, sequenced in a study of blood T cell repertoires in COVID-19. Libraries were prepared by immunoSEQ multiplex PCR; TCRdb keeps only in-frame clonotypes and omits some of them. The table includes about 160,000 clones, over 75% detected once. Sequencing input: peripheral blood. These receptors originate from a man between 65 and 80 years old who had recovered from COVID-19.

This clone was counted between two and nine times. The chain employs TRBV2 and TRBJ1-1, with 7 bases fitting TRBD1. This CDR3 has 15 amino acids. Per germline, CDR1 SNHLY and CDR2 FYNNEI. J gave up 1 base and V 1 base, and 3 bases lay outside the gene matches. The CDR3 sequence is CASSEVQGTNTEAFF. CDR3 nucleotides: TGTGCCAGCAGTGAAGTACAGGGGACGAACACTGAAGCTTTCTTT.

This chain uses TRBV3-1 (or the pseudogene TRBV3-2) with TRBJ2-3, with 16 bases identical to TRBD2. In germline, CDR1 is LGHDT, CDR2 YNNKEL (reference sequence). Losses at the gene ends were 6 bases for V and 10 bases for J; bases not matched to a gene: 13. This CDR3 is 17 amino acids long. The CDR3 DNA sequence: TGTGCCAGCAGTCTCGGGACTAGCGGGAGGGCCCTCGCTTCGCAGTATTTT. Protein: CASSLGTSGRALASQYF.

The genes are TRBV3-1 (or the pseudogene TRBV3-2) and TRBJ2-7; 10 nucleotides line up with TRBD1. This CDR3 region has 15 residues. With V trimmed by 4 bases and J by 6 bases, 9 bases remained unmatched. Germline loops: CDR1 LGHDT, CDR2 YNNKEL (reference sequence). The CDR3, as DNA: TGTGCCAGCAGCCTCCCCGGGACAGGGGTTCCCGAGCAGTACTTC. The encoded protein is CASSLPGTGVPEQYF.

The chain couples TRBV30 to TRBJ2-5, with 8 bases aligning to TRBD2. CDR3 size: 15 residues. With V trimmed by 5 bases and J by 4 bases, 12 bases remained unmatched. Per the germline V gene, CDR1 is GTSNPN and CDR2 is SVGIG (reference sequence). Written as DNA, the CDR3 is TGTGCCTGGGGGCCCTCGGCGGGAGGCCGAGAGACCCAGTACTTC. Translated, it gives CAWGPSAGGRETQYF.

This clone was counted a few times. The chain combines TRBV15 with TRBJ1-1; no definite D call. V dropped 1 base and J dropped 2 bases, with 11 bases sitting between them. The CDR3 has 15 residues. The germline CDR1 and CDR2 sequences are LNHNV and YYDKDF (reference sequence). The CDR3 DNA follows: TGTGCCACCAGCAGAGCTTCGTGGGCAAACACTGAAGCTTTCTTT. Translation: CATSRASWANTEAFF.

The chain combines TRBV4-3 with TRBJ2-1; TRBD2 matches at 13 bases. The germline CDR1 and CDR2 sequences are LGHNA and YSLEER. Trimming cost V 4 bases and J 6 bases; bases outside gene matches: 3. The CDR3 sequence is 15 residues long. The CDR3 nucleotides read TGCGCCAGCAGCCCGCGGACTAGCGGGAGCAATGAGCAGTTCTTC. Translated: CASSPRTSGSNEQFF.

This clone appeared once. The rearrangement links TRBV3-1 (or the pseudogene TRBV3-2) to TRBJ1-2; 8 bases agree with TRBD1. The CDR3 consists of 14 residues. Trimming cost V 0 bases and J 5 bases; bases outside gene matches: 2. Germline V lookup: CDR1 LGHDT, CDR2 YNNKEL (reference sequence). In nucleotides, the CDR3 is TGTGCCAGCAGCCAAGAGTGGACAGGGTATGGCTACACCTTC. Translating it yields CASSQEWTGYGYTF.

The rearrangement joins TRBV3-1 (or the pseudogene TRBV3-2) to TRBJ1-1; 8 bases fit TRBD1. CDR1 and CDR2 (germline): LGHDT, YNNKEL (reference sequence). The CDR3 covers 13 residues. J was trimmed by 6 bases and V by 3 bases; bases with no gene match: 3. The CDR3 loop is CASSQLQGAEAFF. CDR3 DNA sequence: TGTGCCAGCAGCCAGTTACAGGGGGCTGAAGCTTTCTTT.

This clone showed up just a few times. The CDR3 nucleotides read TGTGCCAGCAGCCCCCGGGAAACGGGCCCTTCCTACAATGAGCAGTTCTTC. Protein: CASSPRETGPSYNEQFF. The chain has TRBV3-1 (or the pseudogene TRBV3-2) and TRBJ2-1, with D tentatively TRBD2 (5 bases). Germline V gene data show CDR1 as LGHDT and CDR2 as YNNKEL (reference sequence). CDR3 length equals 17 residues. V was trimmed by 4 bases and J by 1 base, leaving 17 bases between them.

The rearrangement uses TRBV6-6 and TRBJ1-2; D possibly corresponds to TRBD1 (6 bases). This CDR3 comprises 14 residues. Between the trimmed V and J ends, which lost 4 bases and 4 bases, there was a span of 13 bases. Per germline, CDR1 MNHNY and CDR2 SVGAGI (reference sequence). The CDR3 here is CASSSRGTFYGYTF. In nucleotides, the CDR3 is TGTGCCAGCAGTTCCAGGGGCACCTTCTATGGCTACACCTTC.

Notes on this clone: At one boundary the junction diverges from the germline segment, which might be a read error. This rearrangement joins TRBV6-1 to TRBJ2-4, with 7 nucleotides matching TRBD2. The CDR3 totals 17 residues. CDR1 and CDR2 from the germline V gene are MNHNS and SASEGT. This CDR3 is CASSETGGSRNPTYWSF. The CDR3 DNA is TGTGCCAGCAGTGAAACGGGCGGGAGCAGAAACCCGACTTACTGGAGCTTC.

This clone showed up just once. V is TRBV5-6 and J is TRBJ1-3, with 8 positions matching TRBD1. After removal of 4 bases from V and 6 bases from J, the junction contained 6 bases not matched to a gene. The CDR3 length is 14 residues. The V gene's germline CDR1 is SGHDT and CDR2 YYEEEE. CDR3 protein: CASSLRTGKNTIYF. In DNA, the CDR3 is TGTGCCAGCAGCCTTCGGACAGGGAAAAACACCATATATTTT.

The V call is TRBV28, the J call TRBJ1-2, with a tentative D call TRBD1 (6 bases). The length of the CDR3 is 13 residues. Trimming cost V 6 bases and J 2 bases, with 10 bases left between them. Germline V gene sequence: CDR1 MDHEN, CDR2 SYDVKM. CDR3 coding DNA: TGTGCCAGCAGACCCGGACAGAACTATGGCTACACCTTC. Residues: CASRPGQNYGYTF.

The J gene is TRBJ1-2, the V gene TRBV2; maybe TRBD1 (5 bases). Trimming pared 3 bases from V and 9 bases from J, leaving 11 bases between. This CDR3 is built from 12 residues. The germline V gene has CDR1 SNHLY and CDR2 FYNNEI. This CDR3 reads CASSDQGSSYTF. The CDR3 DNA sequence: TGTGCCAGCAGTGATCAGGGTTCGAGCTACACCTTC.

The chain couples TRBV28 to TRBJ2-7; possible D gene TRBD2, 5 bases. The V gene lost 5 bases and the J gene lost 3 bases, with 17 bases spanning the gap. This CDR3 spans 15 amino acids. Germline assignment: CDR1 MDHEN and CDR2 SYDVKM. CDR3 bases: TGTGCCAGCAGTGGGGAGAGATCGAACTACTACGAGCAGTACTTC. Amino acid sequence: CASSGERSNYYEQYF.

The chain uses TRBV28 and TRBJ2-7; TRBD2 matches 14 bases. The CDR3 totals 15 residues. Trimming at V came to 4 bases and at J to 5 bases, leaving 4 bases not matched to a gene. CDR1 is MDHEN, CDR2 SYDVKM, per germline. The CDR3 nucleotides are TGTGCCAGCAGTTCACCGGGACTAGCGGGGGACGAGCAGTACTTC. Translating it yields CASSSPGLAGDEQYF.

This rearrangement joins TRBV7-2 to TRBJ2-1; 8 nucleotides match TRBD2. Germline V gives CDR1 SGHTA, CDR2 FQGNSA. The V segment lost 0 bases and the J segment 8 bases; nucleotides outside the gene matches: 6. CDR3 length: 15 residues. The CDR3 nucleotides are TGTGCCAGCAGCTTAGCGCCTAGCGGGTGGGATGAGCAGTTCTTC. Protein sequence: CASSLAPSGWDEQFF.

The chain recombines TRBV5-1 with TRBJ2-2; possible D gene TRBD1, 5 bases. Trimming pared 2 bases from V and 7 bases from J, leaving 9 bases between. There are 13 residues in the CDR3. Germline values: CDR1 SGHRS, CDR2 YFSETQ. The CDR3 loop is CASSFQQGGELFF. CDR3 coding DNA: TGCGCCAGCAGCTTTCAGCAGGGCGGGGAGCTGTTTTTT.

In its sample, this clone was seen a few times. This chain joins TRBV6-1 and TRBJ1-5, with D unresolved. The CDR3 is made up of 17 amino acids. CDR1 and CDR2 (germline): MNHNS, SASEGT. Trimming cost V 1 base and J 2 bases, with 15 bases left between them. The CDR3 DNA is TGTGCCAGCAGTGAAGACGGGTGGAAATTGGGCAATCAGCCCCAGCATTTT. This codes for CASSEDGWKLGNQPQHF.

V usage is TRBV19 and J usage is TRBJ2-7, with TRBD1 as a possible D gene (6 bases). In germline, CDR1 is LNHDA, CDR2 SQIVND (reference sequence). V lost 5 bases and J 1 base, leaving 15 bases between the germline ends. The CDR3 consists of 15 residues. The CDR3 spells CASSPILGASYEQYF. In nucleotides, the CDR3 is TGTGCCAGTAGTCCTATATTGGGGGCTTCCTACGAGCAGTACTTC.

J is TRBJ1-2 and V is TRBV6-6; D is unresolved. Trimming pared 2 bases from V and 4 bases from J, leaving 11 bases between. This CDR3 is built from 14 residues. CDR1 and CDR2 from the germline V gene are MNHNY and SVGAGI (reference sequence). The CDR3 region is CASSYGLPSYGYTF. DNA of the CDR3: TGTGCCAGCAGTTACGGACTACCGAGCTATGGCTACACCTTC.